This T cell receptor beta chain was sequenced in a study of shared clonotypes between healthy human individuals (dated by TCRdb to the early 2020s). For the study in its entirety: The cohort comprised a couple of women and a few men aged 18 to 49 years. For each donor, CD4 naive and CD4 memory were each given three plates, CD8 naive was given two plates, and CD8 memory was given one plate. The study deeply sequenced blood TCR repertoires of about five healthy adults to estimate repertoire size and the extent of clonotype sharing between individuals. To increase sequencing depth and limit assay-specific biases, different laboratories used diverse techniques to prepare libraries and sequence TCR repertoires. Each donor's leukapheresis produced roughly between about 0.85 and 10 billion PBMCs.

Study-wide findings and limitations: Because the study included only a small number of donors, the genetic and exposure-history diversity represented was limited. About 4.5% of naive CD4, 3.5% of naive CD8, about 2.5% of memory CD4, and more than 0.35% of memory CD8 clonotypes were shared across several donors. Estimated clonotype richness was generally larger for naive than for memory subsets. Higher generation probabilities were observed for clonotypes shared by all four sorted-subset donors than for non-shared clonotypes. Pairwise subsampling indicated that sequencing depth was expected to affect the degree of clonotype sharing among donors. Only blood was sampled, and tissue TCR repertoires likely differ from those in blood. Rarefaction of sorted-subset datasets indicated incomplete sequencing despite the large sequencing depth.

The trim is 4 bases for V and 0 bases for J, with a gap of 12 bases between the germline ends. Reading from cysteine to phenylalanine, the CDR3 counts 14 amino acids. The sequence is cut down to CDR3 DNA, 42 bases in frame from base 1. CDR1 GTSNPN and CDR2 SVGIG were looked up in the germline V gene (reference sequence). The donors were healthy, HIV-negative adults with no recently reported acute infections or vaccinations. Every donor was a Caucasian adult residing in Nashville, Tennessee, USA. CD4+ T cells were enriched by magnetic negative selection; naive cells were then positively selected on CD45RA, and the negative fraction formed the memory subset. Blood was obtained by leukapheresis, after which PBMCs were separated by Ficoll-Histopaque density gradient centrifugation and cryopreserved in liquid nitrogen vapor phase. Purity and quantity of every magnetically sorted T cell population were checked by analytical flow cytometry. Each sorted fraction had its genomic DNA isolated and then quantified by UV absorbance on a Nanodrop 2000c.

Using the deep immunoSEQ assay, TCR CDR3 regions were amplified from genomic DNA by multiplex PCR. Extracted genomic DNA from each cell subset was spread evenly across all wells of several immunoSEQ 96-well plates, with each plate serving as a replicate. For sorted subsets, roughly 200 ng of genomic DNA, equivalent to roughly 33,000 T cell genomes, went into each replicate PCR. The purified libraries were quantified using a Qubit 3.0 fluorometer, sized with a Bioanalyzer 2100, and then quantified again using the KAPA Library Quantification kit. Every immunoSEQ 96-well plate was sequenced on a dedicated single-read 150-cycle Illumina NextSeq 550 flow cell. The paper's processing steps were these. Because only junctional sequences without quality scores were contained in the immunoSEQ output, filtering matching that applied to full-length reads could not be performed. Sequences were annotated with PyIR, a Python wrapper for IgBLAST v1.9, and V/J genes and CDR3 were assigned using IMGT germline references. Reads were filtered out if the reads had weak V/J assignments (E-value above 1e-6), no CDR3, stop codons, out-of-frame junctions, or ambiguous translated residues. A V3J clonotype was defined by an identical inferred V gene, J gene, and CDR3 amino acid sequence. To compute the percentage overlap between repertoires, the number of shared unique clonotypes was divided by the size of the smaller repertoire. Richness of each repertoire was evaluated using RTK rarefaction, the Chao1 estimator, and Recon v2.1 estimates of unobserved clonotypes. For all TCRbeta clonotypes obtained by the gDNA method from a handful of donors, generation probabilities were computed with OLGA. TCRdb took this table from immuneACCESS and kept in-frame rearrangements with V and J called. Such tables lack part of the clones; where checked against another copy, unresolved V genes explain under half of the gap, and the rest is unexplained. D and trimming come from the DNA, and the V and J calls and clone size come from that table. The sample table lists about a million clones, around 75% of them with a count of one. The ten largest clonotypes hold around 1.4% of the sample.

In the case of this clone: Its antigen remains undetermined. No much larger clonotype is one base removed from it; base qualities were not supplied.

The chain was built from TRBV30 and TRBJ1-2; the D segment cannot be called with confidence. The TCR originated in a man younger than 35 in good health. The sequenced sample consisted of memory CD4+ T cells sorted from blood. Sample cell subset or site, as interpreted from the label and publication: CD45RA-negative fraction. The DNA sequence follows: TGTGCCTGGACGAGAGATATTACTAACTATGGCTACACCTTC. The encoded protein is CAWTRDITNYGYTF.